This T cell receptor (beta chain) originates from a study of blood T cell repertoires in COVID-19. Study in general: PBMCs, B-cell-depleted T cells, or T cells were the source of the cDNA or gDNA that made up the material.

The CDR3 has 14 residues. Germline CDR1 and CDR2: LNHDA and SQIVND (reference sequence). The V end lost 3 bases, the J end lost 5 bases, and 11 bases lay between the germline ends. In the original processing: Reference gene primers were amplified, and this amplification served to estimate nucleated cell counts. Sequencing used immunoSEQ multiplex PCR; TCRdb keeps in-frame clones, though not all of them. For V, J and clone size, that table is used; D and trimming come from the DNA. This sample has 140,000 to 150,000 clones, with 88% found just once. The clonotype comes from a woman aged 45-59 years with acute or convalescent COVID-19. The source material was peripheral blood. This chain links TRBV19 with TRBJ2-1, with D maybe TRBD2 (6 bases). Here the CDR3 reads CASSMGLLNNEQFF. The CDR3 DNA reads TGTGCCAGTAGTATGGGACTCCTCAACAATGAGCAGTTCTTC. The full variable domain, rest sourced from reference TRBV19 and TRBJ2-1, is DGGITQSPKYLFRKEGQNVTLSCEQNLNHDAMYWYRQDPGQGLRLIYYSQIVNDFQKGDIAEGYSVSREKKESFPLTVTSAQKNPTAFYLCASSMGLLNNEQFFGPGTRLTVL.